What follows are 25 T cell receptor beta chains derived from one specimen sequenced in a study of T cells expressing NK-cell markers. One entry per CDR3 protein, without DNA, is what TCRdb gives after re-calling the 5' RACE reads. The table lists about 260,000 distinct CDR3 sequences. Sequencing used blood T cells: a sorted CD56 or NKG2C T cell subset, CD4+ or CD8+ T cells, or bulk PBMC T cells (not recorded which). These receptors were obtained from a man aged 18 to 29 in good health.

The chain joins TRBV12-3 or TRBV12-4 to TRBJ1-5; with no DNA, the TCRdb D assignment of TRBD1 cannot be verified. The CDR3 loop spans 13 amino acids. The CDR3 loop is CASRKQEDQPQHF.

The CDR3 sequence: CASSARAGHSGNTIYF. The genes are TRBV6-1 and TRBJ1-3. Germline V gene lookup returns CDR1 MNHNS and CDR2 SASEGT. This CDR3 has 16 amino acids.

V is TRBV5-1 and J is TRBJ2-2; TCRdb gives TRBD2 as the D gene, but with no DNA this cannot be confirmed. Germline V gene lookup returns CDR1 SGHRS and CDR2 YFSETQ. CDR3 size: 16 residues. The CDR3 spells CASSWPPGGGTGELFF.

The V call is TRBV2, the J call TRBJ2-1; TCRdb returns TRBD2, unconfirmable since there is no DNA. Germline CDR1 reads SNHLY; CDR2 reads FYNNEI. The length of the CDR3 is 20 residues. The CDR3 spells CASSGPGTSGIQSSYNEQFF.

The chain joins TRBV20-1 to TRBJ2-3; TCRdb indicates TRBD1, and absent DNA this call remains unverified. CDR1 and CDR2 (germline): DFQATT, SNEGSKA (reference sequence). The CDR3 consists of 13 residues. CDR3: CSVKGATTDTQYF.

The rearrangement links TRBV27 to TRBJ2-7; with no DNA, the TCRdb D assignment of TRBD1 cannot be verified. Germline V gene data show CDR1 as MNHEY and CDR2 as SMNVEV (reference sequence). This CDR3 contains 14 residues. The CDR3 sequence is CASSSLGQQGEQYF.

The V gene is TRBV11-2, the J gene TRBJ1-5. CDR1 is SGHAT and CDR2 is FQNNGV in the germline V gene. There are 15 residues in the CDR3. CDR3 in amino acids: CASSLAGNSNQPQHF.

The CDR3 is CASSPPNRNTDTQYF. The chain is built from TRBV18 and TRBJ2-3. The germline CDR1 and CDR2 sequences are KGHSH and LQKENI. This CDR3 region has 15 residues.

The chain has TRBV29-1 and TRBJ1-2. The CDR3 contains 14 residues. Germline CDR1 SQVTM, CDR2 ANQGSEA. The chain's CDR3 is CSVERHSSNYGYTF.

The rearrangement joins TRBV6-1 to TRBJ2-5; TCRdb selects TRBD1, and the lack of DNA leaves this call unchecked. Germline CDR1 and CDR2: MNHNS and SASEGT. CDR3 length equals 15 residues. This CDR3 is CASSRPEGAVETQYF.

The CDR3: CASSGEEFGAFF. This rearrangement joins TRBV2 to TRBJ1-1. This CDR3 has 12 residues. The germline CDR1 and CDR2 sequences are SNHLY and FYNNEI.

The V gene is TRBV9, the J gene TRBJ2-1; TCRdb's D call of TRBD2 is untestable without DNA. Germline loops: CDR1 SGDLS, CDR2 YYNGEE. This CDR3 comprises 17 residues. The CDR3: CASSVASLGGRANEQFF.

The rearrangement uses TRBV7-8 and TRBJ2-2; TCRdb calls TRBD1, which cannot be checked without DNA. Germline values: CDR1 SGHVS, CDR2 FQNEAQ. This CDR3 has 15 amino acids. The CDR3 here is CASSSDRGATGELFF.

The gene calls are TRBV12-3 or TRBV12-4 and TRBJ2-7; the TRBD1 assignment by TCRdb is unverifiable without DNA. CDR3 length equals 16 residues. The CDR3 spells CASSLALGDYKYEQYF.

V and J are TRBV20-1 and TRBJ2-7; with no DNA, the TCRdb D assignment of TRBD1 cannot be verified. Germline lookup yields CDR1 DFQATT and CDR2 SNEGSKA (reference sequence). This CDR3 has 14 residues. The CDR3 sequence: CSASPRGWDYEQYF.

The chain carries TRBV12-3 or TRBV12-4 and TRBJ2-1; TCRdb selects TRBD2, and the lack of DNA leaves this call unchecked. The CDR3 has 14 amino acids. The CDR3 region is CASSLRAERNEQFF.

V and J are TRBV20-1 and TRBJ2-7; TCRdb reports TRBD1, a call that lacks DNA to check it against. The CDR3 spans 14 residues. Germline V gene sequence: CDR1 DFQATT, CDR2 SNEGSKA (reference sequence). CDR3: CSARVSAAGGRQYF.

CDR3 amino acids: CSARSTGSNAEAFF. The chain employs TRBV20-1 and TRBJ1-1; without DNA, the TCRdb call of TRBD1 cannot be checked. This CDR3 spans 14 amino acids. The germline V gene encodes CDR1 DFQATT and CDR2 SNEGSKA (reference sequence).

The chain uses TRBV15 and TRBJ1-1; TCRdb lists TRBD1, though no DNA is available to test this call. CDR3 length: 14 residues. Germline loops: CDR1 LNHNV, CDR2 YYDKDF (reference sequence). The CDR3 loop reads CATSRTGGNTEAFF.

V and J are TRBV6-2 or TRBV6-3 and TRBJ2-2; checking the TCRdb D call of TRBD2 is not possible without DNA. Germline assignment: CDR1 MNHEY and CDR2 SVGEGT. The CDR3 contains 14 residues. Here the CDR3 reads CASREGAPTGELFF.

The V call is TRBV20-1, the J call TRBJ2-3; TCRdb reports TRBD2, a call that lacks DNA to check it against. This CDR3 comprises 13 residues. Germline CDR1 DFQATT, CDR2 SNEGSKA (reference sequence). The CDR3 sequence: CSATAGTADTQYF.

The chain is built from TRBV5-6 and TRBJ2-3; TCRdb outputs TRBD1, but without DNA this stays unchecked. In germline, CDR1 is SGHDT, CDR2 YYEEEE. CDR3 size: 15 residues. The chain's CDR3 is CASSLQGTYTDTQYF.

The rearrangement joins TRBV29-1 to TRBJ2-5. The CDR3 totals 16 residues. Germline CDR1 reads SQVTM; CDR2 reads ANQGSEA. CDR3 in amino acids: CSVERVLLMYQETQYF.

This sequence joins TRBV4-3 and TRBJ2-5; the TCRdb call, TRBD1, lacks DNA for checking. This CDR3 spans 15 amino acids. The V gene's germline CDR1 is LGHNA and CDR2 YSLEER. The CDR3 protein is CASSHRTGWQETQYF.

The chain links TRBV7-8 to TRBJ2-2; TCRdb gives TRBD1 as the D gene, but with no DNA this cannot be confirmed. The length of the CDR3 is 15 residues. Germline CDR1 is SGHVS and CDR2 is FQNEAQ. This CDR3 is CASWEGTGGTGELFF.